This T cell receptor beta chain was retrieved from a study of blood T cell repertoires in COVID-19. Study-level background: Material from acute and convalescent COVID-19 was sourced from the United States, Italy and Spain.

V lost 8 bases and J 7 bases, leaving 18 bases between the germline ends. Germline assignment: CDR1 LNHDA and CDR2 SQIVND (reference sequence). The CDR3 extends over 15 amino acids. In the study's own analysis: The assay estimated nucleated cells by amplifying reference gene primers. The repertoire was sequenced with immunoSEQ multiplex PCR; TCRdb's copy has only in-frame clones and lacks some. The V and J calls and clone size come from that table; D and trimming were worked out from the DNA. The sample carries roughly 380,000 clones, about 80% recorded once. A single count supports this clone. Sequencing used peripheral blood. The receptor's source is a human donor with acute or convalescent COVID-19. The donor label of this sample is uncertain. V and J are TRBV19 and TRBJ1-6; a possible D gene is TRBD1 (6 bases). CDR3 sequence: CASGSMQGKNSPLHF. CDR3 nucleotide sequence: TGTGCCAGTGGAAGCATGCAGGGGAAGAATTCACCCCTCCACTTT. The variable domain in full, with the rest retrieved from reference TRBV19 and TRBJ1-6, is DGGITQSPKYLFRKEGQNVTLSCEQNLNHDAMYWYRQDPGQGLRLIYYSQIVNDFQKGDIAEGYSVSREKKESFPLTVTSAQKNPTAFYLCASGSMQGKNSPLHFGNGTRLTVT.